The source of this T cell receptor beta chain is a study of T cell responses to AZD1222 COVID-19 vaccine. Study-wide results and caveats: Spike-specific TCR breadth rose after two AZD1222 doses, and depth rose as well.

Trimming left V 4 bases short and J 2 bases short, with 16 bases between. The CDR3 is made up of 16 amino acids. The V gene's germline CDR1 is SGHDT and CDR2 YYEEEE. As to this clone: What it recognizes is unknown.

Sequenced by immunoSEQ multiplex PCR; TCRdb stores in-frame clones only, minus some. The profile covers approximately 92,000 clones, with about 90% appearing a single time and around 6.9% taken by the ten largest. The chain has TRBV5-6 and TRBJ2-1; tentative D call: TRBD2 (6 bases). The starting material was peripheral blood, obtained on day 0 of AZD1222 vaccination. The sequence was collected from an adult in good health. The CDR3 DNA reads TGTGCCAGCAGCCCCGGCGGGACGGGGACCTACAATGAGCAGTTCTTC. Translated: CASSPGGTGTYNEQFF. Full variable domain (remainder filled in from reference TRBV5-6 and TRBJ2-1): DAGVTQSPTHLIKTRGQQVTLRCSPKSGHDTVSWYQQALGQGPQFIFQYYEEEERQRGNFPDRFSGHQFPNYSSELNVNALLLGDSALYLCASSPGGTGTYNEQFFGPGTRLTVL.